This T cell receptor (beta chain) appears in the sequencing data of a study of blood T cell repertoires in COVID-19. Study background: Spain, Italy and the United States supplied samples that represented acute and convalescent COVID-19. The analysed material was cDNA or gDNA that came from T cells, B-cell-depleted T cells, or PBMCs.

CDR1 and CDR2 (germline): ENHRY, SYGVKD. This CDR3 has 12 amino acids. The V gene lost 5 bases and the J gene lost 6 bases, with 7 bases spanning the gap. Original handling: Reference gene primer amplification in the assay estimated nucleated cell counts. TCRdb's copy holds only in-frame clones and misses some; the assay was immunoSEQ multiplex PCR. V and J calls and clone size are copied from that table; D and trimming were computed from the DNA. The sample consists of 150,000 to 200,000 clones, approximately 86% of them appearing once. The source material was peripheral blood. This chain connects TRBV10-3 to TRBJ2-2, with D maybe TRBD1 (6 bases). The source is a man between 60 and 75 years old with acute or convalescent COVID-19. The CDR3 DNA reads TGTGCCATCAGTACAGGGTCCGGGGAGCTGTTTTTT. Translation: CAISTGSGELFF.